This record covers a single T cell receptor (beta chain). This record belongs to a study of blood T cell repertoires in COVID-19. The data were produced by immunoSEQ multiplex PCR, yet TCRdb's version contains in-frame clones alone and is incomplete. The sample holds 300,000 to 450,000 clones, 70% to 90% seen once. Trimming cost V 2 bases and J 4 bases; bases outside gene matches: 3. The CDR3 extends over 14 amino acids. Germline CDR1 LNHDA, CDR2 SQIVND (reference sequence). The clonotype originates from a woman aged 60-75 years with COVID-19, enrolled during active disease. The V call is TRBV19, the J call TRBJ2-5; TRBD2 matches 8 bases. Sequences were obtained from peripheral blood. The CDR3 spells CASSIRGGRETQYF. The CDR3 coding sequence is TGTGCCAGTAGTATACGGGGGGGCCGAGAGACCCAGTACTTC.